Below are 7 T cell receptor beta chains sequenced from a single sample in a study of blood T cell repertoires in COVID-19. Generated by immunoSEQ multiplex PCR, the TCRdb table keeps only in-frame clones and is missing some. The data contain 250,000 to 400,000 clones, more than 70% of them seen just once; the ten biggest clones take up approximately 1.8%. Sequencing was done on a sample of peripheral blood. The receptors here all came from a woman younger than 45 with COVID-19, enrolled during active disease.

This chain connects TRBV18 to TRBJ2-7; D may be TRBD1 (5 bases). CDR1 and CDR2 (germline): KGHSH, LQKENI. CDR3 size: 13 residues. The V and J ends lost 6 bases and 6 bases respectively, with 15 bases between them. The DNA of the CDR3 is TGTGCCAGCTCGGGGCAACACCAAGGCGAGCAGTACGTC. Its translation: CASSGQHQGEQYV.

The chain has TRBV5-8 and TRBJ1-3, with no clear D. Per the germline V gene, CDR1 is SGHTS and CDR2 is YDEGEE. V lost 4 bases, J lost 2 bases, and 16 bases lay in between. The CDR3 covers 16 residues. The CDR3, as DNA: TGTGCCAGCAGCCCTCCCCAGAGGTATACTGGAAACACCATATATTTT. As protein: CASSPPQRYTGNTIYF.

This clone was detected only a few times. V is TRBV29-1 and J is TRBJ2-2, with 9 bases identical to TRBD1. The germline gives CDR1 SQVTM, CDR2 ANQGSEA. The V segment lost 7 bases and the J segment 2 bases; nucleotides outside the gene matches: 11. The CDR3 covers 16 residues. CDR3 in amino acids: CSAQGGQGLNTGELFF. The CDR3 DNA sequence: TGCAGCGCTCAAGGTGGACAGGGGTTAAACACCGGGGAGCTGTTTTTT.

This chain uses TRBV5-8 with TRBJ1-5; TRBD1 aligns across 10 bases. CDR1 is SGHTS and CDR2 is YDEGEE in the germline V gene. V gave up 0 bases and J gave up 7 bases; unmatched junction bases: 7. CDR3 length: 16 amino acids. The CDR3 protein is CASSLGQGAPKQPQHF. CDR3 DNA sequence: TGTGCCAGCAGCTTGGGACAGGGGGCGCCCAAGCAGCCCCAGCATTTT.

This clone has a single count. V gene TRBV7-9 combines with J gene TRBJ1-4, with D possibly being TRBD1 (6 bases). V was shortened by 5 bases and J by 11 bases, with 21 bases between the two germline ends. The CDR3 consists of 15 residues. Per the germline V gene, CDR1 is SEHNR and CDR2 is FQNEAQ (reference sequence). CDR3 protein: CASSPGRGPPAKLFF. The CDR3 nucleotides read TGTGCCAGCAGCCCCGGCAGGGGACCACCCGCGAAACTGTTTTTT.

The chain combines TRBV4-1 with TRBJ1-1; weak D call: TRBD1 (6 bases). Trimming took off 4 bases at V and 1 base at J, with 16 bases between the two ends. This CDR3 is built from 16 residues. Germline V gene sequence: CDR1 MGHRA, CDR2 YSYEKL. CDR3 in DNA: TGCGCCAGCAGCCGTAGGGGGATTTTTCGGAACACTGAAGCTTTCTTT. Protein: CASSRRGIFRNTEAFF.

The rearrangement uses TRBV19 and TRBJ2-3; D remains unclear. The CDR3 has 14 amino acids. Germline V CDR1 and CDR2: LNHDA, SQIVND (reference sequence). The V and J ends lost 0 bases and 2 bases respectively, with 6 bases between them. The CDR3 protein is CASSIEQNTDTQYF. In DNA form, the CDR3 reads TGTGCCAGTAGTATAGAGCAGAACACAGATACGCAGTATTTT.